This TCR beta chain emerged from a study of blood T cells in healthy people across ages. Whole-study context: About one barcoded TCR beta cDNA was captured per two T cells.

With a J-beta primer mix and a sample-barcoded 5' primer, a second PCR ran about 6 to 11 cycles. TCRdb called the 5' RACE reads again in MiXCR, with one record for every CDR3 protein. The sample has roughly 720,000 distinct CDR3 sequences, about 53% seen once. The CDR3 extends over 15 amino acids. Per germline, CDR1 SGHRS and CDR2 YFSETQ. The junction had 2 bases not matched to a gene; V was cut back by 0 bases and J by 10 bases. The sequencing sample was made of blood. The chain couples TRBV5-1 to TRBJ2-1; TRBD2 matches 15 bases. The clonotype originates from an elderly man in good health. CDR3: CASSLEGTSGREQFF. In DNA, the CDR3 is TGCGCCAGCAGCTTGGAAGGGACTAGCGGGAGGGAGCAGTTCTTC.